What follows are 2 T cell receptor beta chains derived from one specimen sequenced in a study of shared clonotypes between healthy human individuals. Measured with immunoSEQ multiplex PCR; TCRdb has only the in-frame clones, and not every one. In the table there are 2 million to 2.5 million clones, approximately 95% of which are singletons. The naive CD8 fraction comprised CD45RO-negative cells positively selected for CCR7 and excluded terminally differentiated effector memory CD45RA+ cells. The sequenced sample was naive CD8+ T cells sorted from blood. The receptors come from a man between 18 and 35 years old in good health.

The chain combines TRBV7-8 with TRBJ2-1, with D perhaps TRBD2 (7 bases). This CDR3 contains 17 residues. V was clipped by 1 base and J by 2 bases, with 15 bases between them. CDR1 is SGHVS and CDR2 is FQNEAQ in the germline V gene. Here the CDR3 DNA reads TGTGCCAGCAGCTTAGGGGCGGCGGGGGCCCCCTACAATGAGCAGTTCTTC. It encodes CASSLGAAGAPYNEQFF.

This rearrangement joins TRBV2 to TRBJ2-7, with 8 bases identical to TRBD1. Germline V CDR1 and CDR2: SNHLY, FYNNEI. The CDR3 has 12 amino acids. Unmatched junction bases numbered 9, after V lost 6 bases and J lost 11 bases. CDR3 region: CASSAGTGQEYF. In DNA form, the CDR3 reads TGTGCCAGCAGCGCCGGGACAGGCCAAGAGTACTTC.